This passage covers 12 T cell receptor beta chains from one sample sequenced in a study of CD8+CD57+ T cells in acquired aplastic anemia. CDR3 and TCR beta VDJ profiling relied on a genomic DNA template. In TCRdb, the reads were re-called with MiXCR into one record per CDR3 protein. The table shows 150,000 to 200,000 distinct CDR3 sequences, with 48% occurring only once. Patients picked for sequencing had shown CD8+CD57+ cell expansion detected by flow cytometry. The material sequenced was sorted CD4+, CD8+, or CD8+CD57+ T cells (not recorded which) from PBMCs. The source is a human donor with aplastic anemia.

The CDR3 nucleotides are TGTGCCAGCAGTGTTGCACCGACGAACACTGAAGCTTTCTTT. The encoded protein is CASSVAPTNTEAFF. The J gene is TRBJ1-1, the V gene TRBV2, with D unresolved. Looked up from germline, CDR1 is SNHLY and CDR2 is FYNNEI. This CDR3 has 14 residues. V lost 4 bases and J 1 base, leaving 10 bases between the germline ends.

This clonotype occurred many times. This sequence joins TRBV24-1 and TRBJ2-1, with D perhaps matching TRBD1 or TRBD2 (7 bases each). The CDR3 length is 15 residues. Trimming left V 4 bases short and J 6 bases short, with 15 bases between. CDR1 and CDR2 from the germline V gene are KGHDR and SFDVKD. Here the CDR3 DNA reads TGTGCCACCAGTGACCCCCAGGGGGGGGCCAATGAGCAGTTCTTC. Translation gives CATSDPQGGANEQFF.

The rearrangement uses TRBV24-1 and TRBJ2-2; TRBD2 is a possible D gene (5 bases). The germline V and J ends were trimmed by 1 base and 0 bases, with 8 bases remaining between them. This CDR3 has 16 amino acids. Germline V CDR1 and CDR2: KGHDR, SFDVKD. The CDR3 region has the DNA TGTGCCACCAGTGATTTCGGAGGAGCGAACACCGGGGAGCTGTTTTTT. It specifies CATSDFGGANTGELFF.

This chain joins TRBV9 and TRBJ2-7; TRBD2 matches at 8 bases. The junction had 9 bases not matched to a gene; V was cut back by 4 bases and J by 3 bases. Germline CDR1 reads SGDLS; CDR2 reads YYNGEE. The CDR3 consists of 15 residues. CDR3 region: CASSFSSGGRYEQYF. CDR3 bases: TGTGCCAGCAGCTTTTCCAGCGGGGGCCGCTACGAGCAGTACTTC.

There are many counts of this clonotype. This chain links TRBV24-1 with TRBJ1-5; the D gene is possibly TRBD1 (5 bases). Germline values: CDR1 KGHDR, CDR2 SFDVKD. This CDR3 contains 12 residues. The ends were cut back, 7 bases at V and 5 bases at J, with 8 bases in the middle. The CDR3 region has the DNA TGTGCCACCAGCGAGGGGCATCAGCCCCAGCATTTT. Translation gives CATSEGHQPQHF.

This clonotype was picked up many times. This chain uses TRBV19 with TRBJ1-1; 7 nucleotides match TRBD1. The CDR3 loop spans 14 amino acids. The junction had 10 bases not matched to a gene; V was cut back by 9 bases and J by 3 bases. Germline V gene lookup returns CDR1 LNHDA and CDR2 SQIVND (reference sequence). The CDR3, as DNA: TGTGCCAGCAGAAGACAGGGACAAGACACTGAAGCTTTCTTT. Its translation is CASRRQGQDTEAFF.

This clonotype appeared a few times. The CDR3 nucleotides read TGTGCCAGCAACCCATTAGGGCGGATCTATAATTCACCCCTCCACTTT. Translating gives CASNPLGRIYNSPLHF. The chain is built from TRBV27 and TRBJ1-6; D ambiguous. Trimming pared 7 bases from V and 3 bases from J, leaving 16 bases between. The V gene's germline CDR1 is MNHEY and CDR2 SMNVEV (reference sequence). This CDR3 has 16 amino acids.

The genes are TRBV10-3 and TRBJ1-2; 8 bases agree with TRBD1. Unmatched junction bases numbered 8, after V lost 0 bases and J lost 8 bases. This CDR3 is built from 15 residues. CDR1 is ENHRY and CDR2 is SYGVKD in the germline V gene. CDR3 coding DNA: TGTGCCATCAGTGAGTCGGGACAGGTTCCTAGAGGCTACACCTTC. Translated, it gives CAISESGQVPRGYTF.

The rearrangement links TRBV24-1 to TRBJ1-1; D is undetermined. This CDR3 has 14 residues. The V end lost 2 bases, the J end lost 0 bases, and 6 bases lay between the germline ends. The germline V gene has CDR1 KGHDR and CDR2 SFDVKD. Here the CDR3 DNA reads TGTGCCACCAGTGATTCTAACTTGAACACTGAAGCTTTCTTT. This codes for CATSDSNLNTEAFF.

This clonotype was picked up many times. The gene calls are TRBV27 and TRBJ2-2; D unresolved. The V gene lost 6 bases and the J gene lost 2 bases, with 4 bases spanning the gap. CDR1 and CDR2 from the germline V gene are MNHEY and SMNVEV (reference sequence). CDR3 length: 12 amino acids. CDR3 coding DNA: TGTGCCAGCAGCCAAAACACCGGGGAGCTGTTTTTT. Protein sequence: CASSQNTGELFF.

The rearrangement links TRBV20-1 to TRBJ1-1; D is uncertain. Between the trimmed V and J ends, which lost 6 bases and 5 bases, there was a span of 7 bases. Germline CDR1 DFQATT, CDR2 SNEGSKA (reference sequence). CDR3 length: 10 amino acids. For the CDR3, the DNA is TGCAGTGCCGTAGGAACTGAAGCTTTCTTT. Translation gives CSAVGTEAFF.

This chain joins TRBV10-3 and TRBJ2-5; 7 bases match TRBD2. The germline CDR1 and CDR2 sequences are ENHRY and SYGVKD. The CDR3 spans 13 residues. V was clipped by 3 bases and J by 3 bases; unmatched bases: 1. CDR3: CAISDAGEETQYF. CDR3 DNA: TGTGCCATCAGTGATGCGGGGGAAGAGACCCAGTACTTC.